A selection of T cell receptor beta chains follows, all from one sample in a study of cytomegalovirus exposure and HLA in healthy donors. The data were produced by immunoSEQ multiplex PCR, yet TCRdb's version contains in-frame clones alone and is incomplete. The data hold under 200,000 clones, with approximately 80% observed a single time. The sequenced material came from PBMCs. All receptors come from a young man in good health and CMV-seropositive. Both conserved end residues are part of each CDR3. D genes are given only for firm matches. Clone size is given for some rows only: seen once, a few or many times, or a class if the clone is expanded.

TRBV11-2,TRBJ1-4,14,NA,NA,CASSSRQANEKLFF,TGTGCCAGCAGCTCCAGACAGGCTAATGAAAAACTGTTTTTT
TRBV30,TRBJ2-2,17,NA,TRBD1,CACSGPIKTGGGGELFF,TGTGCCTGCTCCGGCCCAATCAAGACAGGGGGTGGCGGGGAGCTGTTTTTT
TRBV30,TRBJ1-6,14,NA,NA,CAWSVYEYFPPLHF,TGTGCCTGGAGTGTGTATGAGTATTTCCCACCCCTCCACTTT
TRBV12-5,TRBJ2-5,14,NA,TRBD1,CASGLGQGEETQYF,TGTGCTAGTGGTTTGGGACAGGGAGAAGAGACCCAGTACTTC
TRBV19,TRBJ1-4,13,NA,NA,CASSWPTNEKLFF,TGTGCCAGTAGTTGGCCAACTAATGAAAAACTGTTTTTT
TRBV11-2,TRBJ1-2,17,NA,NA,CASSLAPGEGFNYGYTF,TGTGCCAGCAGCCTAGCCCCCGGGGAGGGGTTTAACTATGGCTACACCTTC
TRBV9,TRBJ2-4,17,NA,NA,CASSVEGGALAKNIQYF,TGTGCCAGCAGCGTAGAGGGGGGGGCCCTAGCCAAAAACATTCAGTACTTC
TRBV5-1,TRBJ1-2,13,NA,NA,CASKEGNNYGYTF,TGCGCCAGCAAGGAGGGCAATAACTATGGCTACACCTTC
TRBV27,TRBJ2-7,15,NA,TRBD1,CASSSPGTVSYEQYF,TGTGCCAGCAGTTCCCCCGGGACAGTTTCCTACGAGCAGTACTTC
TRBV5-6,TRBJ2-2,14,NA,NA,CASSLAGGTGELFF,TGTGCCAGCAGCTTGGCCGGGGGCACCGGGGAGCTGTTTTTT
TRBV14,TRBJ2-3,15,NA,TRBD2,CASRQTSGDTDTQYF,TGTGCCAGCAGACAGACTAGCGGGGACACAGATACGCAGTATTTT
TRBV7-2,TRBJ2-5,16,NA,TRBD1,CASSLGDRGPIPTQYF,TGTGCCAGCAGCTTAGGGGACAGGGGCCCCATCCCGACCCAGTACTTC
TRBV7-3,TRBJ1-5,13,NA,NA,CASSVDRHQPQHF,TGTGCCAGCAGCGTAGACAGGCATCAGCCCCAGCATTTT
TRBV9,TRBJ2-1,16,once,NA,CASSVEGRGAYNEQFF,TGTGCCAGCAGCGTAGAGGGCAGGGGGGCCTACAATGAGCAGTTCTTC
TRBV19,TRBJ2-7,16,NA,NA,CASSTDHNMHSYEQYF,TGTGCCAGTAGTACCGATCACAACATGCACTCCTACGAGCAGTACTTC
TRBV7-2,TRBJ1-5,14,few,NA,CASSLGAPGQPQHF,TGTGCCAGCAGCTTAGGAGCCCCGGGGCAGCCCCAGCATTTT
TRBV25-1,TRBJ1-2,14,NA,TRBD1,CASSVTTGVGGYTF,TGTGCCAGCAGTGTTACGACAGGGGTGGGAGGCTACACCTTC
TRBV9,TRBJ1-4,12,NA,NA,CASSPDNEKLFF,TGTGCCAGCAGCCCAGATAATGAAAAACTGTTTTTT
TRBV2,TRBJ2-7,14,NA,NA,CASSVPGGGYEQYF,TGTGCCAGCAGTGTCCCCGGGGGAGGCTACGAGCAGTACTTC
TRBV5-6,TRBJ1-2,13,NA,TRBD1,CASSIGQGPGYTF,TGTGCCAGCAGCATAGGACAGGGGCCTGGCTACACCTTC
TRBV6-1,TRBJ2-7,17,NA,NA,CASSEALPGSFNYEQYF,TGTGCCAGCAGTGAAGCGCTCCCAGGGTCGTTCAACTACGAGCAGTACTTC
TRBV7-3,TRBJ2-5,16,NA,NA,CASSLKFAQEQETQYF,TGTGCCAGCAGCTTAAAATTCGCACAGGAACAAGAGACCCAGTACTTC
TRBV15,TRBJ2-7,16,NA,TRBD2,CATSRDPGLAGEEQYF,TGTGCCACCAGCAGAGACCCGGGACTAGCGGGGGAAGAGCAGTACTTC
TRBV5-1,TRBJ1-2,13,NA,TRBD1,CASSAIQGNGYTF,TGCGCCAGCAGCGCGATACAGGGGAATGGCTACACCTTC
TRBV6-6,TRBJ1-4,13,once,NA,CASSDTTNEKLFF,TGTGCCAGCAGTGACACTACTAATGAAAAACTGTTTTTT
TRBV7-2,TRBJ2-5,17,few,NA,CASSFISGGQGEETQYF,TGTGCCAGCAGCTTCATCTCGGGGGGGCAGGGGGAAGAGACCCAGTACTTC
TRBV30,TRBJ2-1,16,NA,NA,CAWSVNFRGVVNEQFF,TGTGCCTGGAGTGTAAATTTTCGCGGGGTCGTCAATGAGCAGTTCTTC
TRBV27,TRBJ1-5,14,NA,TRBD1,CASSSQGARQPQHF,TGTGCCAGCAGCAGCCAGGGGGCACGGCAGCCCCAGCATTTT
TRBV9,TRBJ2-3,15,once,TRBD1,CASSSGTGGTDTQYF,TGTGCCAGCAGCTCCGGCACAGGGGGCACAGATACGCAGTATTTT
TRBV21-1,TRBJ2-7,14,NA,NA,CASSIRQGGHEQYF,TGTGCCAGCAGCATCAGACAGGGGGGCCACGAGCAGTACTTC
TRBV14,TRBJ2-1,17,NA,NA,CASSQGFGSRSYNEQFF,TGTGCCAGCAGCCAAGGATTTGGGAGTCGCTCCTACAATGAGCAGTTCTTC
TRBV30,TRBJ1-1,13,NA,NA,CAWSVSGSTEAFF,TGTGCCTGGAGTGTATCAGGCTCCACTGAAGCTTTCTTT
TRBV6-5,TRBJ2-2,13,NA,NA,CATGKGGAGELFF,TGTGCCACCGGCAAAGGGGGGGCCGGGGAGCTGTTTTTT
TRBV7-2,TRBJ1-3,15,NA,NA,CASSFVAGSGNTIYF,TGTGCCAGCAGCTTCGTAGCAGGGTCTGGAAACACCATATATTTT
TRBV30,TRBJ1-2,14,NA,TRBD1,CAWRGPGGTRGYTF,TGTGCCTGGAGGGGCCCAGGGGGTACGCGTGGCTACACCTTC
TRBV5-8,TRBJ2-3,16,NA,TRBD1,CASSTGDRAPTDTQYF,TGTGCCAGCAGCACGGGGGACAGGGCCCCCACAGATACGCAGTATTTT
TRBV19,TRBJ1-5,16,NA,TRBD1,CASSLGTGGMRQPQHF,TGTGCCAGTAGTCTCGGGACAGGGGGAATGCGGCAGCCCCAGCATTTT
TRBV28,TRBJ2-7,13,NA,TRBD1,CASSSGQVYEQYF,TGTGCCAGCAGCTCGGGACAGGTCTACGAGCAGTACTTC
TRBV7-9,TRBJ2-3,16,once,TRBD2,CASSLGRAGGPGTQYF,TGTGCCAGCAGCTTAGGTCGCGCGGGGGGGCCCGGTACGCAGTATTTT
TRBV2,TRBJ2-2,15,few,NA,CASRGRTTNTGELFF,TGTGCCAGCAGGGGGAGGACAACGAACACCGGGGAGCTGTTTTTT
TRBV2,TRBJ2-2,16,NA,NA,CASSEAVSLNTGELFF,TGTGCCAGCAGTGAAGCGGTTAGCCTGAACACCGGGGAGCTGTTTTTT